This TCR beta chain appears in the sequencing data of a study of cytomegalovirus exposure and HLA in healthy donors. Points from the study as a whole: Per a later analysis, 16,951 TCR beta sequences showed association with HLA alleles at 0.05 false discovery rate. Researchers left out some V segments, among them TRBV6-2 and TRBV6-3, as indistinguishable.

This CDR3 contains 14 residues. V shed 4 bases and J 3 bases; nucleotides not matched to a gene: 5. Germline CDR1 reads SGHDN; CDR2 reads FVKESK. Concerning this clone: Its antigen is undetermined.

Samples came from healthy bone marrow donors. PCR used 60 Vbeta primers and 13 Jbeta primers. Here immunoSEQ multiplex PCR was the method, and the copy in TCRdb shows in-frame clones only, minus some. The sample yields about 120,000 clones, roughly 66% seen once. The material sequenced was PBMCs. This rearrangement joins TRBV14 to TRBJ2-7; 8 positions match TRBD1. The TCR originated in a man younger than 35 in good health and CMV-seronegative. The DNA for the CDR3 is TGTGCCAGCAGCCGCGGACAGGGAATCTACGAGCAGTACTTC. This sequence encodes CASSRGQGIYEQYF.